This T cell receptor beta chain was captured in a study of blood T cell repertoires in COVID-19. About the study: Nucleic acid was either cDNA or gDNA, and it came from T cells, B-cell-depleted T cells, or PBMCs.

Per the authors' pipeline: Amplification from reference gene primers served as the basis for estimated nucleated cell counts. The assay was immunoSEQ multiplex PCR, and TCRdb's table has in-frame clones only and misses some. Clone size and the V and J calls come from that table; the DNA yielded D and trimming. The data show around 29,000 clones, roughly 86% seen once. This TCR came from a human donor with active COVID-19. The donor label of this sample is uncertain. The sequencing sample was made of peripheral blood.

CDR3 nucleotide sequence: TGTGCCAGCAGCTTAGTTCTTCGGTGGACAGGGGGCCAGACCCAGTACTTC. As protein: CASSLVLRWTGGQTQYF. V gene TRBV11-2 combines with J gene TRBJ2-5; 11 bases match TRBD1. J gave up 6 bases and V 1 base, and 10 bases lay outside the gene matches. Per the germline V gene, CDR1 is SGHAT and CDR2 is FQNNGV. This CDR3 is 17 amino acids long.